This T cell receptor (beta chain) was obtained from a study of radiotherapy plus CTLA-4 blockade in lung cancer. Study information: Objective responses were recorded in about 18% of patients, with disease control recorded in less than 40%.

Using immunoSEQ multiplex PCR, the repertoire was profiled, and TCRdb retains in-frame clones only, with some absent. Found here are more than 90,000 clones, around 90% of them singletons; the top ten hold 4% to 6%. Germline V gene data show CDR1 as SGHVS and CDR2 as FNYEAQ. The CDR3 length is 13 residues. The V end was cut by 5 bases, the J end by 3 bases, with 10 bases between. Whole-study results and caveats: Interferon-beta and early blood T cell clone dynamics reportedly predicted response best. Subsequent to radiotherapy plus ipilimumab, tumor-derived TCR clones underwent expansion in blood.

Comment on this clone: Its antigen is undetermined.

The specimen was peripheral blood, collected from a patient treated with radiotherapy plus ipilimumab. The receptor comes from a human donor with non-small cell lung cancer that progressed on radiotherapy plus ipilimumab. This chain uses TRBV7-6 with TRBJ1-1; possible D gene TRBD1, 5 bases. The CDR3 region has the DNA TGTGCCAGCAGCCTAGGGGAGGACACTGAAGCTTTCTTT. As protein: CASSLGEDTEAFF.